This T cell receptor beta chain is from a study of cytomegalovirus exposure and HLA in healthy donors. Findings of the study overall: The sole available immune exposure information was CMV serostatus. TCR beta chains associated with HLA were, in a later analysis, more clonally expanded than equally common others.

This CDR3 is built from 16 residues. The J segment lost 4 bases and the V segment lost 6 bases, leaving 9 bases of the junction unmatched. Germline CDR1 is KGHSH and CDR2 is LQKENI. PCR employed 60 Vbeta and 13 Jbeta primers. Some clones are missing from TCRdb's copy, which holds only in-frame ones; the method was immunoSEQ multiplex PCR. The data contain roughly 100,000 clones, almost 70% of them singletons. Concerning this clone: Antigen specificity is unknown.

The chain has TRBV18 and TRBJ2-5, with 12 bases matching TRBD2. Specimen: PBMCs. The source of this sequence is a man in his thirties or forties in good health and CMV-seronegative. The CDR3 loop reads CASSLLAGGPGETQYF. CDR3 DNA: TGTGCCAGCTCGCTCCTAGCGGGAGGGCCCGGAGAGACCCAGTACTTC.